The rows below give T cell receptor beta chains drawn from one sample of a study of shared clonotypes between healthy human individuals. Produced via immunoSEQ multiplex PCR; TCRdb's table is partial and in-frame only. The sample has some 2,000,000 clones; 85% to 95% are singletons. The specimen was naive CD4+ T cells sorted from blood. These receptors originate from a man aged 18 to 30 in good health. CDR3s include the opening cysteine and the closing phenylalanine or tryptophan. A D gene is named only where the DNA matches it firmly. Rows may omit the clone size; those that give it use once, few, many or a size class.

d_gene,v_gene,abundance,j_gene,CDR3aa,CDR3nt
.,TRBV18,.,TRBJ2-3,CASSNSVGADRGDTQYF,TGTGCCAGCTCAAACTCAGTTGGGGCAGACCGGGGAGATACGCAGTATTTT
.,TRBV11-2,.,TRBJ2-4,CASSLEYGRPVENIQYF,TGTGCCAGCAGCTTAGAATATGGCAGGCCAGTTGAAAACATTCAGTACTTC
.,TRBV6-5,once,TRBJ1-4,CASSPQVSNEKLFF,TGTGCCAGCAGCCCACAGGTGTCTAATGAAAAACTGTTTTTT
.,TRBV7-2,.,TRBJ1-2,CASSLGRTVYGYTF,TGTGCCAGCAGCTTGGGTCGGACGGTCTATGGCTACACCTTC
.,TRBV6-1,.,TRBJ1-3,CASSTNREGNTIYF,TGTGCCAGCAGTACCAACAGGGAGGGAAACACCATATATTTT
.,TRBV7-9,.,TRBJ2-7,CASCRGSWGPYEQYF,TGTGCCAGCTGCCGGGGGTCCTGGGGTCCCTACGAGCAGTACTTC
TRBD1,TRBV5-4,.,TRBJ1-2,CASSLDRGHYGYTF,TGTGCCAGCAGCTTGGACAGGGGACACTATGGCTACACCTTC
.,TRBV2,.,TRBJ2-1,CASRRSNEQFF,TGTGCCAGCAGGAGGAGTAATGAGCAGTTCTTC
.,TRBV4-3,.,TRBJ2-3,CASSQVVWDTQYF,TGCGCCAGCAGCCAAGTGGTCTGGGATACGCAGTATTTT
.,TRBV29-1,.,TRBJ1-4,CSVAGSASEKLFF,TGCAGCGTTGCCGGGTCAGCTAGTGAAAAACTGTTTTTT
.,TRBV11-2,.,TRBJ1-2,CASSSPFGGTYYGYTF,TGTGCCAGCAGCTCGCCCTTTGGGGGGACCTACTATGGCTACACCTTC
TRBD1,TRBV25-1,.,TRBJ2-7,CASSDPGQRHYEQYF,TGTGCCAGCAGTGATCCGGGACAGAGACACTACGAGCAGTACTTC
.,TRBV5-6,once,TRBJ2-2,CASSLPSPNTGELFF,TGTGCCAGCAGCTTGCCCAGCCCGAACACCGGGGAGCTGTTTTTT
.,TRBV20-1,.,TRBJ2-5,CSAVGIETQYF,TGCAGTGCTGTGGGAATCGAGACCCAGTACTTC
TRBD1,TRBV25-1,.,TRBJ2-7,CASSDGTGTYEQYF,TGTGCCAGCAGTGATGGGACAGGGACCTACGAGCAGTACTTC
TRBD1,TRBV5-1,.,TRBJ1-6,CASSFDRGRSPLHF,TGCGCCAGCAGCTTCGACAGGGGCCGTTCACCCCTCCACTTT
.,TRBV15,.,TRBJ1-1,CATSERRASWGTEAFF,TGTGCCACCAGCGAACGGAGGGCGAGCTGGGGCACTGAAGCTTTCTTT
.,TRBV5-4,.,TRBJ2-1,CASSIYSGIGYNEQFF,TGTGCCAGCAGCATCTATAGCGGTATCGGGTACAATGAGCAGTTCTTC
.,TRBV5-1,.,TRBJ2-3,CASLADTSTDTQYF,TGCGCCAGCCTGGCGGACACTAGCACAGATACGCAGTATTTT
.,TRBV18,.,TRBJ2-7,CASSPDIGEQYF,TGTGCCAGCTCCCCTGACATTGGGGAGCAGTACTTC
TRBD2,TRBV2,.,TRBJ2-1,CASSEVRLAGANEQFF,TGTGCCAGCAGTGAAGTAAGGCTAGCGGGGGCCAATGAGCAGTTCTTC
TRBD2,TRBV4-1,.,TRBJ2-3,CASSQVGLWGGSTDTQYF,TGCGCCAGCAGCCAAGTCGGATTATGGGGGGGAAGCACAGATACGCAGTATTTT
.,TRBV6-1,.,TRBJ2-1,CASSEPAYKGEQFF,TGTGCCAGCAGTGAACCTGCGTACAAGGGTGAGCAGTTCTTC
.,TRBV30,once,TRBJ1-1,CAWGRANTEAFF,TGTGCCTGGGGCAGGGCGAACACTGAAGCTTTCTTT
TRBD1,TRBV6-1,once,TRBJ1-6,CASSAPGQRNSPLHF,TGTGCCAGCAGTGCTCCGGGACAGCGTAATTCACCCCTCCACTTT
.,TRBV30,once,TRBJ2-5,CASGNGGQETQYF,TGTGCCTCCGGAAACGGGGGACAAGAGACCCAGTACTTC
.,TRBV7-2,.,TRBJ1-2,CASSLRINYGYTF,TGTGCCAGCAGCTTACGGATAAACTATGGCTACACCTTC
TRBD1,TRBV2,.,TRBJ2-7,CASNRETGNLEQYF,TGTGCCAGCAACCGTGAGACAGGGAACCTTGAGCAGTACTTC
TRBD1,TRBV2,.,TRBJ1-3,CASTGQGLAGNTIYF,TGTGCCAGTACGGGACAGGGGCTTGCTGGAAACACCATATATTTT
TRBD1,TRBV7-3,.,TRBJ1-5,CASSGDRADQPQHF,TGTGCCAGCAGCGGTGACAGGGCCGATCAGCCCCAGCATTTT
TRBD2,TRBV4-3,.,TRBJ2-3,CASSQDKASGGTDTQYF,TGCGCCAGCAGCCAAGATAAGGCTAGCGGGGGCACAGATACGCAGTATTTT
TRBD2,TRBV5-4,.,TRBJ2-7,CASSLAGVGYEQYF,TGTGCCAGCAGCCTAGCGGGAGTCGGCTACGAGCAGTACTTC
TRBD1,TRBV10-1,.,TRBJ2-2,CASQGVNTGELFF,TGCGCCAGCCAGGGGGTGAACACCGGGGAGCTGTTTTTT
.,TRBV18,once,TRBJ1-5,CASSPDIHQPQHF,TGTGCCAGCTCACCAGATATTCATCAGCCCCAGCATTTT
TRBD2,TRBV29-1,.,TRBJ2-3,CSVVPGLASLNTQYF,TGCAGCGTCGTCCCGGGACTAGCGTCGCTCAATACGCAGTATTTT
.,TRBV7-6,.,TRBJ1-4,CASSQGQGKEKLFF,TGTGCCAGCAGCCAGGGACAAGGGAAAGAAAAACTGTTTTTT
.,TRBV10-1,.,TRBJ2-3,CASSRMAGSDTQYF,TGCGCCAGCAGTCGGATGGCGGGTTCAGATACGCAGTATTTT
.,TRBV12-5,.,TRBJ1-2,CASGLVGRSYGYTF,TGTGCTAGTGGTTTGGTAGGGAGGAGCTATGGCTACACCTTC
.,TRBV7-2,.,TRBJ2-7,CASSLPNEGPYEQYF,TGTGCCAGCAGCTTACCTAATGAGGGACCCTACGAGCAGTACTTC
TRBD1,TRBV28,.,TRBJ1-2,CASSLLQGRYGYTF,TGTGCCAGCAGTCTGTTACAGGGGCGCTATGGCTACACCTTC
TRBD2,TRBV4-2,.,TRBJ2-7,CASSQDLLAGAGEQYF,TGTGCCAGCAGCCAGGACCTTCTAGCGGGGGCAGGGGAGCAGTACTTC
TRBD2,TRBV10-3,.,TRBJ2-1,CAISPLAGAGNEQFF,TGTGCCATCAGCCCCCTAGCGGGGGCGGGAAATGAGCAGTTCTTC
.,TRBV4-3,.,TRBJ2-3,CASSRRTGMSGTDTQYF,TGCGCCAGCAGTAGACGAACAGGGATGTCGGGGACAGATACGCAGTATTTT
TRBD2,TRBV5-1,.,TRBJ2-7,CASRGEGLAVYEQYF,TGCGCCAGCAGAGGAGAAGGACTAGCAGTGTACGAGCAGTACTTC
.,TRBV6-1,once,TRBJ1-2,CASSEEPTEVYGYTF,TGTGCCAGCAGTGAAGAACCTACAGAAGTCTATGGCTACACCTTC
TRBD2,TRBV30,.,TRBJ2-5,CAWTISAGGQTQYF,TGTGCCTGGACAATCTCAGCGGGAGGACAGACCCAGTACTTC
.,TRBV6-5,.,TRBJ2-7,CASTIRGEQYF,TGTGCCAGCACAATCCGGGGCGAGCAGTACTTC
.,TRBV2,.,TRBJ2-7,CASSEAWTGLREQYF,TGTGCCAGCAGTGAAGCGTGGACAGGACTACGCGAGCAGTACTTC
.,TRBV6-1,.,TRBJ2-2,CASRGGYLNTGELFF,TGTGCCAGCCGGGGCGGCTACTTGAACACCGGGGAGCTGTTTTTT
TRBD2,TRBV5-1,.,TRBJ2-1,CASSPGLAGGRYNEQFF,TGCGCCAGCAGCCCAGGACTAGCGGGAGGGAGGTACAATGAGCAGTTCTTC
TRBD2,TRBV18,.,TRBJ2-1,CASSPPVRGARYNEQFF,TGTGCCAGCTCACCACCGGTGCGGGGGGCCCGCTACAATGAGCAGTTCTTC
TRBD1,TRBV5-4,.,TRBJ2-2,CASSLGQGMSGELFF,TGTGCCAGCAGCTTGGGACAGGGGATGAGCGGGGAGCTGTTTTTT
TRBD2,TRBV27,.,TRBJ2-5,CASSSKAGGVKQETQYF,TGTGCCAGCAGTTCTAAAGCGGGAGGGGTTAAACAAGAGACCCAGTACTTC
.,TRBV11-2,.,TRBJ1-5,CASSLDGDQPQHF,TGTGCCAGCAGCTTAGACGGGGACCAGCCCCAGCATTTT
.,TRBV7-2,once,TRBJ1-1,CASSLIWGVETEAFF,TGTGCCAGCAGCTTAATCTGGGGGGTAGAAACTGAAGCTTTCTTT